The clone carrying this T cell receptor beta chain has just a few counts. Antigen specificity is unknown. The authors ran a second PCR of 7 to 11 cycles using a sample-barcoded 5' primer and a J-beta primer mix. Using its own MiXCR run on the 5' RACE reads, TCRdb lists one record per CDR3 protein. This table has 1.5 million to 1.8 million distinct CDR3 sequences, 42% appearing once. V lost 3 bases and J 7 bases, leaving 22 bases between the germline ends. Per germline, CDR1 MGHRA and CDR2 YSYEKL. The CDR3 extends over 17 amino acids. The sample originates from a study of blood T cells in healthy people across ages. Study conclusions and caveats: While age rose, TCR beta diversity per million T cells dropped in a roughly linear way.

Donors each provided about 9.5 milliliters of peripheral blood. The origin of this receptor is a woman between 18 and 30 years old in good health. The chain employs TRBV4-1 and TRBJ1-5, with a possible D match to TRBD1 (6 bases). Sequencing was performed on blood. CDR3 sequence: CASSQLLLQGIRQPQHF. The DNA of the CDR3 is TGCGCCAGCAGCCAGCTCCTTCTCCAGGGGATTAGGCAGCCCCAGCATTTT.